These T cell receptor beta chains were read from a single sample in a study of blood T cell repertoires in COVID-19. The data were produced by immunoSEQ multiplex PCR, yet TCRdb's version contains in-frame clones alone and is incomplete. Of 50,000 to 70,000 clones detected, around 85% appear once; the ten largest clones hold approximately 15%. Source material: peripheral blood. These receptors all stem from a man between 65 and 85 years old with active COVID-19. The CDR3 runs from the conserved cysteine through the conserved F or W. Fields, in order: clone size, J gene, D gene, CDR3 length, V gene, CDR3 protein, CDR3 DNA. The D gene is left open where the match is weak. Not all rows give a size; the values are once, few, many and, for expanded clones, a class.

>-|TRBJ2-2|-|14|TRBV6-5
CASSYTGNTGELFF
TGTGCCAGCAGTTACACAGGAAACACCGGGGAGCTGTTTTTT
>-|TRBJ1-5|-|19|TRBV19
CASSRGRAESLYSNQPQHF
TGTGCCAGTAGTAGGGGCAGGGCTGAGAGTCTGTATAGCAATCAGCCCCAGCATTTT
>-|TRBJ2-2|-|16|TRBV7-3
CASSSPFSGDTGELFF
TGTGCCAGCAGCTCCCCGTTTTCGGGGGACACCGGGGAGCTGTTTTTT
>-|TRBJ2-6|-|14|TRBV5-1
CASTSVAGANVLTF
TGCGCCAGCACCTCGGTAGCCGGGGCCAACGTCCTGACTTTC
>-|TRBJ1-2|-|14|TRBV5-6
CASTPGGGNYGYTF
TGTGCCAGCACCCCCGGCGGAGGTAACTATGGCTACACCTTC
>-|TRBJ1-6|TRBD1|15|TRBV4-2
CASSQGGRGSSPLHF
TGTGCCAGCAGCCAAGGGGGCAGGGGGAGTTCACCCCTCCACTTT
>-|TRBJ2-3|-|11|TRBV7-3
CASSQTDTQYF
TGTGCCAGCAGTCAAACAGATACGCAGTATTTT
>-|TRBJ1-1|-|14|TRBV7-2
CASSFYEGNTEAFF
TGTGCCAGCAGCTTTTATGAGGGGAACACTGAAGCTTTCTTT
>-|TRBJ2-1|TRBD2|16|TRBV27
CASSPLGLAENNEQFF
TGTGCCAGCAGTCCCCTGGGACTAGCGGAAAACAATGAGCAGTTCTTC
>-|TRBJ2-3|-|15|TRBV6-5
CASSLQGEVADTQYF
TGTGCCAGCAGTCTCCAAGGGGAGGTTGCAGATACGCAGTATTTT
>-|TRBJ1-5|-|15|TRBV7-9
CASSLIPQVDQPQHF
TGTGCCAGCAGCTTAATTCCACAGGTAGACCAGCCCCAGCATTTT
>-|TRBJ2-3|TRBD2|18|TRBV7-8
CASSFRAGRSSSTDTQYF
TGTGCCAGCAGCTTTCGAGCGGGAAGGAGCTCTAGCACAGATACGCAGTATTTT
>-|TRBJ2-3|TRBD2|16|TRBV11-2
CASSPGLAQLTDTQYF
TGTGCCAGCAGCCCCGGACTAGCCCAACTCACAGATACGCAGTATTTT
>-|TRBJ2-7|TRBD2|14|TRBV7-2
CASSFQAGDYEQYF
TGTGCCAGCAGCTTCCAAGCGGGAGACTACGAGCAGTACTTC
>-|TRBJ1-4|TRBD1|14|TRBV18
CASSPDRAGEKLFF
TGTGCCAGCTCACCCGACAGGGCTGGGGAAAAACTGTTTTTT
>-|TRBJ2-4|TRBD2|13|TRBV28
CASNPRPLAEQYF
TGTGCCAGCAATCCCCGGCCTCTAGCGGAACAGTACTTC
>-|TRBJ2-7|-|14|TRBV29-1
CSVPPLGSSYEQYF
TGCAGCGTTCCTCCACTCGGGAGCTCCTACGAGCAGTACTTC
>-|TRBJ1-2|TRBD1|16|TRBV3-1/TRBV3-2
CASSQQTLQGAHGYTF
TGTGCCAGCAGCCAACAAACCTTACAGGGGGCCCATGGCTACACCTTC
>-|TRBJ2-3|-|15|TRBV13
CASSSPGIATGTQYF
TGTGCCAGCAGCTCGCCGGGAATAGCAACGGGTACGCAGTATTTT
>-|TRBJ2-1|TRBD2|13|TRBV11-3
CASASGSGNEQFF
TGTGCCAGCGCTAGCGGGAGCGGGAATGAGCAGTTCTTC
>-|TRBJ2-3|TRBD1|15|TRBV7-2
CASSFGTGGADTQYF
TGTGCCAGCAGCTTCGGGACAGGGGGAGCAGATACGCAGTATTTT
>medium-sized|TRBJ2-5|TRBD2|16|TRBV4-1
CASSLRGLAVTETQYF
TGCGCCAGCAGCCTTAGGGGACTAGCGGTTACCGAGACCCAGTACTTC
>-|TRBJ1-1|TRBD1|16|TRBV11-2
CASSTYSGQGRTEAFF
TGTGCCAGCAGCACTTATTCGGGACAGGGACGCACTGAAGCTTTCTTT
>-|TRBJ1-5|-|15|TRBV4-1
CASSPGFLGNQPQHF
TGCGCCAGCAGTCCAGGGTTTTTGGGCAATCAGCCCCAGCATTTT
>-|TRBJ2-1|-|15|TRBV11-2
CASSLRRDIDNEQFF
TGTGCCAGCAGCTTACGGCGGGATATAGACAATGAGCAGTTCTTC
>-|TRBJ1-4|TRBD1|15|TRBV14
CASSPWTGKWEKLFF
TGTGCCAGCAGCCCTTGGACAGGGAAGTGGGAAAAACTGTTTTTT
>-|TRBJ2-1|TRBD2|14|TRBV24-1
CATSDQRELNEQFF
TGTGCCACCAGTGATCAGCGGGAGCTGAATGAGCAGTTCTTC
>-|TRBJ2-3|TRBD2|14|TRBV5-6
CASSLGLASDTQYF
TGTGCCAGCAGTTTGGGACTAGCGTCAGATACGCAGTATTTT
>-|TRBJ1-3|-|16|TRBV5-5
CASSLGASLAGNTIYF
TGTGCCAGCAGCTTGGGTGCAAGTCTAGCTGGAAACACCATATATTTT
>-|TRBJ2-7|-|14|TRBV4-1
CASSQERGSYEQYF
TGCGCCAGCAGCCAAGAACGAGGGTCGTACGAGCAGTACTTC
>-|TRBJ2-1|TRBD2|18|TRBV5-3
CARSPENSGRGPYNEQFF
TGTGCCAGAAGCCCGGAGAATAGCGGGAGGGGCCCCTACAATGAGCAGTTCTTC
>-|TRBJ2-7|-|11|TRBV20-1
CSARADKEQYF
TGCAGTGCTAGAGCAGACAAGGAGCAGTACTTC
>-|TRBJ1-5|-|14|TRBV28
CASSPPRGWQPQHF
TGTGCCAGCAGTCCCCCTCGGGGGTGGCAGCCCCAACATTTT
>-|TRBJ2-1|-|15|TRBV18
CASSPPSRGGNEQFF
TGTGCCAGCTCACCACCGTCCAGGGGCGGGAATGAGCAGTTCTTC
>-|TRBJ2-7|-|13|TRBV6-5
CASTVSSPYEQYF
TGTGCCAGCACGGTTAGCTCCCCCTACGAGCAGTACTTC
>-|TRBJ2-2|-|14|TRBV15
CATSRDTGTGELFF
TGTGCCACCAGCAGAGATACGGGCACCGGGGAGCTGTTTTTT
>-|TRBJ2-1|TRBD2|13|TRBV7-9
CATRLAGYNEQFF
TGTGCCACAAGACTAGCGGGCTACAATGAGCAGTTCTTC
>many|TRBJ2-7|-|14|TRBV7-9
CASSFHSGSYEQYF
TGTGCCAGCAGCTTCCATAGCGGCTCCTACGAGCAGTACTTC
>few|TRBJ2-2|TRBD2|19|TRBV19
CASSIYWITSGRNTGELFF
TGTGCCAGTAGTATTTATTGGATCACTAGCGGGAGAAACACCGGGGAGCTGTTTTTT
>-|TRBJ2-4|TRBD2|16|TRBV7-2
CASSYSGRIGKNIQYF
TGTGCCAGCAGCTATAGCGGGAGGATCGGCAAAAACATTCAGTACTTC
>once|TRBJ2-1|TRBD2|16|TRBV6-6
CASSYGLAGSYNEQFF
TGTGCCAGCAGTTACGGTCTAGCGGGGTCCTACAATGAGCAGTTCTTC
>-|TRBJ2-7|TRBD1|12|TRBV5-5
CASTQTGPEQYF
TGTGCCAGCACCCAGACAGGGCCCGAGCAGTACTTC
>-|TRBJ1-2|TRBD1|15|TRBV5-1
CASSSWTGTDYGYTF
TGCGCCAGCAGCTCTTGGACAGGGACGGACTATGGCTACACCTTC
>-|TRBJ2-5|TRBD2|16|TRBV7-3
CASSLGLAGEQETQYF
TGTGCCAGCAGCCTCGGACTAGCGGGAGAGCAAGAGACCCAGTACTTC
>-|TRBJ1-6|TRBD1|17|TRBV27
CASSLNRQGAGNSPLHF
TGTGCCAGCAGTCTCAACCGACAGGGGGCGGGCAATTCACCCCTCCACTTT
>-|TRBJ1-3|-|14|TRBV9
CASSVGTTGNTIYF
TGTGCCAGCAGCGTAGGGACAACTGGAAACACCATATATTTT
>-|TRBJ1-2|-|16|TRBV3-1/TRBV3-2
CASSHRRAREDYGYTF
TGTGCCAGCAGCCACCGAAGGGCCAGGGAAGATTATGGCTACACCTTC
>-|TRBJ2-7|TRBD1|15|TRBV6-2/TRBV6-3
CASSYAGTGSYEQYF
TGTGCCAGCAGTTATGCCGGGACAGGCTCCTACGAGCAGTACTTC
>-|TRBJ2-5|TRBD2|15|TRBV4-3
CASSQGEGRGETQYF
TGCGCCAGCAGCCAAGGGGAGGGGCGGGGGGAGACCCAGTACTTC
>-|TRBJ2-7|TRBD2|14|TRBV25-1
CASSDKVAGYEQYF
TGTGCCAGCAGTGATAAGGTAGCGGGATACGAGCAGTACTTC
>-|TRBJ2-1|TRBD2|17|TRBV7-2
CASSSGTSGRTYNEQFF
TGTGCCAGCAGCTCCGGGACTAGCGGGAGGACCTACAATGAGCAGTTCTTC
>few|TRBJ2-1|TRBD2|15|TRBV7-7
CASSLVTSGKDEQFF
TGTGCTAGCAGCTTAGTGACTAGCGGGAAAGATGAGCAGTTCTTC